Listed here are 28 T cell receptor beta chains from one sample, sequenced in a study of blood T cell repertoires in COVID-19. TCRdb keeps only in-frame clones here, not all; method: immunoSEQ multiplex PCR. The sample gives fewer than 500,000 clones, approximately 90% of which show up once; roughly 1.4% is in the top ten. Material for sequencing was peripheral blood. Receptors originate from a woman aged 30 to 39 with active or convalescent COVID-19.

As for this clone: Other DNA sequences within the sample encode an identical CDR3. The chain recombines TRBV27 with TRBJ2-7; 10 bases are shared with TRBD1. There are 15 residues in the CDR3. From germline, CDR1 is MNHEY and CDR2 SMNVEV (reference sequence). The V and J ends lost 4 bases and 2 bases, in that order; junction bases with no gene match: 5. CDR3 in amino acids: CASSSPGQGTYEQYF. In DNA, the CDR3 is TGTGCCAGCAGTTCCCCGGGACAGGGGACCTACGAGCAGTACTTC.

This chain connects TRBV10-1 to TRBJ2-1, with TRBD2 matching over 7 bases. Germline CDR1 is WNHNN and CDR2 is SYGVQD (reference sequence). CDR3 length: 16 residues. V was pared by 3 bases and J by 7 bases, with 12 bases of the junction left unmatched. CDR3 in DNA: TGCGCCAGCAGTGACACTAGCGAGGTTGGGTGGAATGAGCAGTTCTTC. It yields the protein CASSDTSEVGWNEQFF.

The rearrangement joins TRBV20-1 to TRBJ2-1, with D tentatively TRBD2 (5 bases). The CDR3 sequence is 11 residues long. V was cut by 7 bases and J by 3 bases, with 7 bases left in between. Germline lookup yields CDR1 DFQATT and CDR2 SNEGSKA (reference sequence). In nucleotides, the CDR3 is TGCAGTGGAGGGAACTACAATGAGCAGTTCTTC. Its translation is CSGGNYNEQFF.

This clone was picked up a small number of times. The V call is TRBV7-2, the J call TRBJ2-2; perhaps TRBD1 as D (5 bases). V was trimmed by 2 bases and J by 5 bases, leaving 9 bases between them. The germline gives CDR1 SGHTA, CDR2 FQGNSA. The CDR3 covers 14 residues. This CDR3 is CASSLFKGTGELFF. CDR3 nucleotides: TGTGCCAGCAGCTTATTTAAGGGGACCGGGGAGCTGTTTTTT.

Only a few counts were recorded for this clone. The CDR3 nucleotides are TGTGCCAGCAGCTTAATGATTACAGGGACGGGATACGAGCAGTACTTC. This translates into CASSLMITGTGYEQYF. This chain links TRBV5-5 with TRBJ2-7, with D perhaps TRBD1 (6 bases). The V gene's germline CDR1 is SGHKS and CDR2 YYEKEE (reference sequence). V gave up 2 bases and J gave up 4 bases, with 19 bases separating them. The CDR3 loop spans 16 amino acids.

The rearrangement joins TRBV6-6 to TRBJ1-1; TRBD1 matches 11 bases. CDR1 is MNHNY, CDR2 SVGAGI, per germline (reference sequence). After removal of 5 bases from V and 4 bases from J, the junction contained 3 bases not matched to a gene. The CDR3 is 14 amino acids. The CDR3 DNA reads TGTGCCAGCAGTGAGGGACAGGGGGTCACTGAAGCTTTCTTT. It yields the protein CASSEGQGVTEAFF.

The J gene is TRBJ2-2, the V gene TRBV6-5; D is possibly TRBD1 (6 bases). The CDR3 is 14 amino acids. V was shortened by 8 bases and J by 3 bases, with 13 bases between the two germline ends. CDR1 and CDR2 (germline): MNHEY, SVGAGI. The CDR3 loop is CASSGQSYTGELFF. CDR3 sequence (DNA): TGTGCCAGCTCGGGACAAAGTTACACCGGGGAGCTGTTTTTT.

This chain uses TRBV9 with TRBJ2-5, with 8 bases lining up with TRBD1. Germline V CDR1 and CDR2: SGDLS, YYNGEE. With V trimmed by 4 bases and J by 3 bases, 5 bases remained unmatched. This CDR3 has 14 residues. CDR3 nucleotide sequence: TGTGCCAGCAGCCTGGGACAGGTAAAAGAGACCCAGTACTTC. Protein sequence: CASSLGQVKETQYF.

The V and J genes are TRBV3-1 (or the pseudogene TRBV3-2) and TRBJ2-3, with D possibly TRBD2 on 5 matching bases. The CDR3 is made up of 16 amino acids. V was trimmed by 1 base and J by 1 base, leaving 12 bases between them. Germline CDR1 LGHDT, CDR2 YNNKEL (reference sequence). As DNA, the CDR3 is TGTGCCAGCAGCCAAGTGGCGGGTGATGGCACAGATACGCAGTATTTT. It encodes CASSQVAGDGTDTQYF.

J is TRBJ2-3 and V is TRBV4-1; TRBD1 matches at 10 bases. The CDR3 contains 15 residues. The ends lost 4 bases at V and 3 bases at J; junction bases unmatched: 4. Germline V gene sequence: CDR1 MGHRA, CDR2 YSYEKL. The CDR3 spells CASSPDRGQTDTQYF. Here the CDR3 DNA reads TGCGCCAGCAGCCCCGACAGGGGGCAGACAGATACGCAGTATTTT.

This chain links TRBV4-1 with TRBJ2-1; 8 bases map to TRBD1. The J segment lost 7 bases and the V segment lost 1 base, leaving 15 bases of the junction unmatched. The CDR3 sequence is 18 residues long. Germline loops: CDR1 MGHRA, CDR2 YSYEKL. This CDR3 is CASSQVDFAGGAVNEQFF. The CDR3, as DNA: TGCGCCAGCAGCCAAGTCGATTTCGCAGGGGGCGCGGTGAATGAGCAGTTCTTC.

J is TRBJ2-2 and V is TRBV2; TRBD2 is a possible D gene (5 bases). The V end was cut by 2 bases, the J end by 2 bases, with 12 bases between. Looked up from germline, CDR1 is SNHLY and CDR2 is FYNNEI. There are 16 residues in the CDR3. CDR3 protein: CASSEYGVINTGELFF. For the CDR3, the DNA is TGTGCCAGCAGTGAATACGGGGTCATCAACACCGGGGAGCTGTTTTTT. Together with reference TRBV2 and TRBJ2-2, the CDR3 gives the full variable domain: EPEVTQTPSHQVTQMGQEVILRCVPISNHLYFYWYRQILGQKVEFLVSFYNNEISEKSEIFDDQFSVERPDGSNFTLKIRSTKLEDSAMYFCASSEYGVINTGELFFGEGSRLTVL.

This clone has just one count. The chain joins TRBV7-2 to TRBJ1-3, with D maybe TRBD1 (5 bases). This CDR3 has 16 residues. Trimming removed 2 bases at V and 3 bases at J, with 14 bases between. The germline CDR1 and CDR2 sequences are SGHTA and FQGNSA. Here the CDR3 reads CASSLNQGVYGNTIYF. Written as DNA, the CDR3 is TGTGCCAGCAGCTTAAATCAGGGCGTATATGGAAACACCATATATTTT.

V and J are TRBV7-2 and TRBJ2-7, with TRBD1 matching 10 bases. V dropped 7 bases and J dropped 0; count of bases not matched to a gene: 9. The CDR3 is made up of 16 amino acids. Germline V gene data show CDR1 as SGHTA and CDR2 as FQGNSA. The CDR3 sequence is CASNSRGTGVSYEQYF. Here the CDR3 DNA reads TGTGCCAGCAACTCCAGGGGGACAGGGGTCTCCTACGAGCAGTACTTC.

Details on this clone: At the DNA level, this CDR3 is encoded by other sequences in the same sample as well. The chain combines TRBV5-1 with TRBJ2-2; D uncertain. The CDR3 spans 12 residues. The V gene's germline CDR1 is SGHRS and CDR2 YFSETQ. The germline V and J ends were trimmed by 4 bases and 5 bases, with 6 bases remaining between them. CDR3 in DNA: TGCGCCAGCAGCACAGATACCGGGGAGCTGTTTTTT. It is translated as CASSTDTGELFF.

This clone came up many times. The chain recombines TRBV6-1 with TRBJ1-2; the D is unclear. CDR1 and CDR2 from the germline V gene are MNHNS and SASEGT. The ends were cut back, 3 bases at V and 0 bases at J, with 17 bases in the middle. The CDR3 sequence is 17 residues long. CDR3 protein: CASSEYVPVLANYGYTF. As DNA, the CDR3 is TGTGCCAGCAGTGAGTACGTACCCGTGTTAGCTAACTATGGCTACACCTTC.

The chain recombines TRBV27 with TRBJ2-6; 10 bases are shared with TRBD1. This CDR3 region has 17 residues. Per germline, CDR1 MNHEY and CDR2 SMNVEV (reference sequence). The J segment lost 2 bases and the V segment lost 3 bases, leaving 4 bases of the junction unmatched. The CDR3 sequence: CASSLGTGDPGANVLTF. In DNA form, the CDR3 reads TGTGCCAGCAGTTTGGGGACAGGGGACCCTGGGGCCAACGTCCTGACTTTC. Full variable domain (remainder filled in from reference TRBV27 and TRBJ2-6): EAQVTQNPRYLITVTGKKLTVTCSQNMNHEYMSWYRQDPGLGLRQIYYSMNVEVTDKGDVPEGYKVSRKEKRNFPLILESPSPNQTSLYFCASSLGTGDPGANVLTFGAGSRLTVL.

This clone was recorded a few times. The rearrangement links TRBV6-5 to TRBJ1-2; TRBD1 is a possible D gene (5 bases). Germline values: CDR1 MNHEY, CDR2 SVGAGI. Trimming removed 6 bases at V and 4 bases at J, with 9 bases between. The CDR3 runs 12 residues. CDR3 nucleotides: TGTGCCAGCAGGGGGCAGAGCTATGGCTACACCTTC. This translates into CASRGQSYGYTF.

J is TRBJ2-2 and V is TRBV30, with TRBD2 matching 8 bases. The germline CDR1 and CDR2 sequences are GTSNPN and SVGIG (reference sequence). V shed 2 bases and J 4 bases; nucleotides not matched to a gene: 6. This CDR3 region has 15 residues. CDR3 protein: CAWSKIAGRTGELFF. In DNA, the CDR3 is TGTGCCTGGAGTAAGATAGCGGGGCGCACCGGGGAGCTGTTTTTT.

This clone came up once. The V call is TRBV5-4, the J call TRBJ2-7; TRBD2 aligns across 11 bases. With 0 bases clipped from V and 2 bases from J, the junction kept 4 bases outside the gene matches. The CDR3 loop spans 16 amino acids. Germline V gives CDR1 SGHNT, CDR2 YYREEE (reference sequence). This chain's CDR3 is CASSLEGSGRAYEQYF. The CDR3 DNA reads as TGTGCCAGCAGCTTGGAAGGTAGCGGGAGGGCCTACGAGCAGTACTTC.

The J gene is TRBJ2-1, the V gene TRBV10-2; 11 bases match TRBD1. The germline V gene encodes CDR1 WSHSY and CDR2 SAAADI. The J segment lost 3 bases and the V segment lost 2 bases, leaving 0 bases of the junction unmatched. This CDR3 is built from 15 residues. The CDR3 nucleotides read TGCGCCAGCAGTGAGGGGACAGGGGGCTACAATGAGCAGTTCTTC. Protein product: CASSEGTGGYNEQFF.

Only one count was recorded for this clone. This rearrangement joins TRBV6-2 or TRBV6-3 to TRBJ1-5, with D possibly TRBD1 on 6 matching bases. CDR3 length: 14 residues. CDR1 is MNHEY, CDR2 SVGEGT, per germline. V was clipped by 6 bases and J by 5 bases, with 14 bases between them. In nucleotides, the CDR3 is TGTGCCAGCAGCGAAACAGGGTTCCATCAGCCCCAGCATTTT. This translates into CASSETGFHQPQHF.

This chain links TRBV29-1 with TRBJ2-2, with D perhaps TRBD2 (6 bases). The CDR3 totals 17 residues. CDR1 SQVTM and CDR2 ANQGSEA come from the germline V gene. Between the trimmed V and J ends, which lost 7 bases and 1 base, there was a span of 22 bases. The CDR3 DNA reads as TGCAGCGCAGAAGCGGGCAATGGTGTTTGGAACACCGGGGAGCTGTTTTTT. Translated, it gives CSAEAGNGVWNTGELFF.

V is TRBV3-1 (or the pseudogene TRBV3-2) and J is TRBJ1-3, with D tentatively TRBD1 (6 bases). V was pared by 5 bases and J by 4 bases, with 12 bases between. Germline V lookup: CDR1 LGHDT, CDR2 YNNKEL (reference sequence). This CDR3 comprises 14 residues. CDR3 amino acids: CASSSNRAGNTIYF. CDR3 sequence (DNA): TGTGCCAGCAGCTCCAACAGGGCCGGAAACACCATATATTTT.

The CDR3, as DNA: TGCGCCAGCAGCTTGCTACCCAACAATGAGCAGTTCTTC. Amino acid sequence: CASSLLPNNEQFF. V usage is TRBV5-1 and J usage is TRBJ2-1; no clear D gene. This CDR3 comprises 13 residues. Deletions cut 1 base from V and 5 bases from J, with 7 bases between. Per the germline V gene, CDR1 is SGHRS and CDR2 is YFSETQ.

Notes on this clone: One junction end does not reproduce the germline sequence, and a read error may be involved. CDR3 bases: TGTGCCAGCATTCCGCTAAGATTC. Amino acid sequence: CASIPLRF. The chain recombines TRBV27 with TRBJ2-7; D not certain. CDR3 length: 8 amino acids. Germline lookup yields CDR1 MNHEY and CDR2 SMNVEV (reference sequence).

This clone has just a few counts. This sequence joins TRBV21-1 and TRBJ1-5. TRBV21-1 is a known pseudogene. This CDR3 comprises 14 residues. The CDR3 coding sequence is TGTGCCAGCAGCAAGTTCGGAGGGGCCCAGCCCCAGCATTTT. Translating it yields CASSKFGGAQPQHF.

The genes are TRBV19 and TRBJ1-1, with TRBD1 as a possible D gene (5 bases). V gave up 7 bases and J gave up 4 bases, with 16 bases separating them. The CDR3 spans 14 residues. CDR1 and CDR2 from the germline V gene are LNHDA and SQIVND (reference sequence). For the CDR3, the DNA is TGTGCCAGTAAGGTAGGGGCGCGGGGCACTGAAGCTTTCTTT. Translation: CASKVGARGTEAFF.